These T cell receptor beta chains were read from a single sample in a study of blood T cell repertoires in COVID-19. Profiled with immunoSEQ multiplex PCR; TCRdb holds only in-frame clones, not every one. The sample carries roughly 67,000 clones, about 82% recorded once. The sample taken for sequencing was peripheral blood. These receptors all stem from a man aged 50 to 60 with acute or convalescent COVID-19. Both conserved end residues are part of each CDR3. D genes are given only for firm matches. Clone size is given for some rows only: seen once, a few or many times, or a class if the clone is expanded.

TRBJ1-4 | . | . | TRBV6-1 | TGTGCCAGCAGTGAAGCTAATGCCAGGGTGAATGAAAAACTGTTTTTT | CASSEANARVNEKLFF
TRBJ1-5 | . | . | TRBV6-5 | TGTGCCAGCAGTCAACGTCAGACAGGACAGCCCCAGCATTTT | CASSQRQTGQPQHF
TRBJ2-1 | . | TRBD2 | TRBV5-1 | TGCGCCAGCAGCTTGGGCGGGACTAGATTCTACAATGAGCAGTTCTTC | CASSLGGTRFYNEQFF
TRBJ1-1 | . | TRBD1 | TRBV7-3 | TGTGCCAGCAGACGGGACAGGAACACTGAAGCTTTCTTT | CASRRDRNTEAFF
TRBJ1-2 | . | . | TRBV18 | TGTGCCAGCTCACCAACAGTACAGGGTAACTATGGCTACACCTTC | CASSPTVQGNYGYTF
TRBJ1-5 | . | . | TRBV6-5 | TGTGCCAGCAGTTACTCGATAACAGGAAATCAGCCCCAGCATTTT | CASSYSITGNQPQHF
TRBJ2-1 | . | . | TRBV2 | TGTGCCAGCAAGGGACTCGAATACAATGAGCAGTTCTTC | CASKGLEYNEQFF
TRBJ1-2 | . | . | TRBV5-1 | TGCGCCAGCAGCTTGGACAGCTATGGCTACACCTTC | CASSLDSYGYTF
TRBJ2-5 | . | TRBD1 | TRBV5-6 | TGTGCCAGCAGCTCGAGGACCAGGGGGTACCAAGAGACCCAGTACTTC | CASSSRTRGYQETQYF
TRBJ1-1 | . | TRBD1 | TRBV7-9 | TGTGCCAGCAGCTCCCGGGACAGGTATGGGGAAGCTTTCTTT | CASSSRDRYGEAFF
TRBJ2-7 | . | . | TRBV9 | TGTGCCAGCAGCGAGAGAGGCACGAGCTCCTACGAGCAGTACTTC | CASSERGTSSYEQYF
TRBJ2-5 | . | TRBD2 | TRBV6-6 | TGTGCCAGCAGGGACCGGACTAGCCAAACCCAAGAGACCCAGTACTTC | CASRDRTSQTQETQYF
TRBJ1-5 | . | . | TRBV10-3 | TGTGCCATCAGAGGGGGTGAAAATCAGCCCCAGCATTTT | CAIRGGENQPQHF
TRBJ1-4 | . | . | TRBV5-5 | TGTGCCAGCAGCTTGAAGTTACAGGGTAATGAAAAACTGTTTTTT | CASSLKLQGNEKLFF
TRBJ1-5 | . | . | TRBV3-1/TRBV3-2 | TGTGCCACCAGCCAAGACGGAGGGGGGGGGACTCAGCCCCAGCATTTT | CATSQDGGGGTQPQHF
TRBJ2-1 | . | . | TRBV4-1 | TGCGCCAGCAGCCAAGACGAGTATCCCCAGTTCTTC | CASSQDEYPQFF
TRBJ2-7 | . | . | TRBV5-6 | TGTGCCAGCAGCCAGGGGATCTCCTACGAGCAGTACTTC | CASSQGISYEQYF
TRBJ1-1 | . | . | TRBV7-9 | TGTGCCAGCAGCTTAGGGGAGGCGAACACTGAAGCTTTCTTT | CASSLGEANTEAFF
TRBJ1-1 | . | . | TRBV7-9 | TGTGCCAGCAGCGCTTCTCAGACAGAGAACACTGAAGCTTTCTTT | CASSASQTENTEAFF
TRBJ1-6 | . | . | TRBV7-8 | TGTGCCAGCAGCTTAGACACGGGGTCACCCCTCCACTTT | CASSLDTGSPLHF
TRBJ1-5 | . | . | TRBV19 | TGTGCCAGTAGTCCCGCGACAGGTTTGAATTACCATTTT | CASSPATGLNYHF
TRBJ2-1 | . | . | TRBV7-9 | TGTGCCGCACCGCGGGATGATTCCTACAATGAGCAGTTCTTC | CAAPRDDSYNEQFF
TRBJ1-3 | . | . | TRBV5-1 | TGCGCCAGCAGCGAAACAGGGTATTCTGGAAACACCATATATTTT | CASSETGYSGNTIYF
TRBJ2-3 | . | TRBD2 | TRBV4-2 | TGTGCCAGCAGCCAGCTAGCGGGAAGCACAGATACGCAGTATTTT | CASSQLAGSTDTQYF
TRBJ2-5 | few | . | TRBV5-1 | TGCGCCAGCAGCTTGGCCGTACAGAAAGAGACCCAGTACTTC | CASSLAVQKETQYF
TRBJ1-2 | few | . | TRBV2 | TGTGCCAGCAGTGAAGAAACAGGTCCTAACTATGGCTACACCTTC | CASSEETGPNYGYTF
TRBJ1-4 | . | TRBD1 | TRBV11-3 | TGTGCCAGCGGACCGGGACAGGGGTCTCAAAAACTGTTTTTT | CASGPGQGSQKLFF
TRBJ1-1 | . | TRBD1 | TRBV19 | TGTGCCACCCGGAGACAGGGTCGTTCTGAAGCTTTCTTT | CATRRQGRSEAFF
TRBJ1-5 | . | . | TRBV10-2 | TGCGCCAGCAGGGACACTAGCAATCAGCCCCAGCATTTT | CASRDTSNQPQHF
TRBJ2-7 | once | . | TRBV6-5 | TGTGCCAGCAGTTACTCGTCCGGGGGCTCCTACGAGCAGTACTTC | CASSYSSGGSYEQYF
TRBJ2-4 | . | TRBD2 | TRBV6-5 | TGTGCCAGCAAGGTCCGGGAGGAGAAAAACATTCAGTACTTC | CASKVREEKNIQYF
TRBJ2-1 | . | TRBD2 | TRBV6-1 | TGTGCCAGCAGTGACCGGGGGGGCCGTGGAGAGCAGTTCTTC | CASSDRGGRGEQFF
TRBJ2-7 | few | TRBD2 | TRBV9 | TGTGCCAGCAGCGTATCCCAGACTAGCGGGACATACGAGCAGTACTTC | CASSVSQTSGTYEQYF
TRBJ1-4 | . | . | TRBV11-2 | TGTGCCAGCAGCCTTTATCCGGGGTCTAATGAAAAACTGTTTTTT | CASSLYPGSNEKLFF
TRBJ1-2 | once | TRBD1 | TRBV19 | TGTGCCACCCTAAGGGCGCTCTCGGGACAGGGCCACTATGGCTACACCTTC | CATLRALSGQGHYGYTF
TRBJ1-2 | . | . | TRBV29-1 | TGCAGCGTTGAGAAGGGGGACTATGGCTACACCTTC | CSVEKGDYGYTF
TRBJ2-2 | . | TRBD2 | TRBV5-1 | TGCGCCAGCAGGGCTGGGGGGGCGAACACCGGGGAGCTGTTTTTT | CASRAGGANTGELFF
TRBJ1-4 | . | TRBD1 | TRBV19 | TGTGCCAGTAGTCCCTCCACAGGGGGCGGAGAAAAACTGTTTTTT | CASSPSTGGGEKLFF
TRBJ2-7 | once | TRBD2 | TRBV11-2 | TGTGCCAGCAGCTTAGGGACTAGCGGGAGCTACGAGCAGTACTTC | CASSLGTSGSYEQYF
TRBJ2-7 | . | TRBD1 | TRBV14 | TGTGCCAGCAGCCGTGGGACAGGGGTAGGCTACGAGCAGTACTTC | CASSRGTGVGYEQYF
TRBJ2-7 | . | . | TRBV19 | TGTGCCAGTAGTATACAGGGCAGACGCTACGAGCAGTACTTC | CASSIQGRRYEQYF
TRBJ2-7 | . | TRBD2 | TRBV27 | TGTGCCAGCAGTTTTCGGGGGGAAAGCTCCTACGAGCAGTACTTC | CASSFRGESSYEQYF
TRBJ2-5 | . | TRBD1 | TRBV3-1/TRBV3-2 | TGTGCCAGCAGCCAGGGACAGCAGGCCCAGTACTTC | CASSQGQQAQYF
TRBJ2-7 | . | TRBD2 | TRBV6-1 | TGTGCCAGCAGTGAAGCGCCTAGCGGGACTTCCTACGAGCAGTACTTC | CASSEAPSGTSYEQYF
TRBJ2-1 | few | TRBD2 | TRBV11-2 | TGTGCCAGCAGCCGTGGACTAGCGGGGGGGAATGAGCAGTTCTTC | CASSRGLAGGNEQFF